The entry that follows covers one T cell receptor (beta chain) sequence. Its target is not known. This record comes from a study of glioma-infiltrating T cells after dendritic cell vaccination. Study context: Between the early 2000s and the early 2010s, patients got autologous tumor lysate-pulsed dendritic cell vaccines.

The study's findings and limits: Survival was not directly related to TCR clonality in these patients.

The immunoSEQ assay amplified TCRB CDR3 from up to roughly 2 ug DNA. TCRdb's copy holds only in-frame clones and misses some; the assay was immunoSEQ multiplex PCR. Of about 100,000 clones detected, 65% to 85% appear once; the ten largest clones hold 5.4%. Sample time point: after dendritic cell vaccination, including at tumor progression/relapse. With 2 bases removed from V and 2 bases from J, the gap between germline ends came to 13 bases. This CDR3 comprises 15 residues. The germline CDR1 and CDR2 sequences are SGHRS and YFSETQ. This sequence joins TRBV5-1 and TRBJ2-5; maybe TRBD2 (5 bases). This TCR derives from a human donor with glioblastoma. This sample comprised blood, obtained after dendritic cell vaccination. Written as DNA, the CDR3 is TGCGCCAGCAGCTTTCAACAAAGCGGACAAGAGACCCAGTACTTC. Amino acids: CASSFQQSGQETQYF.